The rows below give T cell receptor beta chains drawn from one sample of a study of blood T cell repertoires in COVID-19. Assay: immunoSEQ multiplex PCR; the TCRdb copy retains only in-frame clones and omits some. The repertoire holds about 58,000 clones, more than 75% seen once, with 4.7% in the top ten. The sequenced sample was peripheral blood. The receptors stem from a middle-aged man with active COVID-19. CDR3s include the opening cysteine and the closing phenylalanine or tryptophan. The D gene is left open where the match is weak. The size field is filled for only some rows; it gives once, few, many or a size class.

J gene: TRBJ2-7
clone size: .
D gene: TRBD2
V gene: TRBV4-1
CDR3 DNA: TGCGCCAGCAGCCCCTGGGGAGGGACGAGAGAGCAGTACTTC
CDR3 protein: CASSPWGGTREQYF

J gene: TRBJ1-2
clone size: .
D gene: .
V gene: TRBV29-1
CDR3 DNA: TGCAGCGTTACGGGGGGCGGCTATGGCTACACCTTC
CDR3 protein: CSVTGGGYGYTF

J gene: TRBJ1-5
clone size: once
D gene: TRBD1
V gene: TRBV18
CDR3 DNA: TGTGCCAGCTCACCAGGGACAGGGGGGGATCAGCCCCAGCATTTT
CDR3 protein: CASSPGTGGDQPQHF

J gene: TRBJ2-2
clone size: .
D gene: .
V gene: TRBV5-1
CDR3 DNA: TGCGCCAGCAGCTTGGGAAGGCAGGGGTCCGGGGAGCTGTTTTTT
CDR3 protein: CASSLGRQGSGELFF

J gene: TRBJ1-3
clone size: once
D gene: .
V gene: TRBV14
CDR3 DNA: TGTGCCAGCAGCCAAATCCTTCAGGGGTTCTCTGGAAACACCATATATTTT
CDR3 protein: CASSQILQGFSGNTIYF

J gene: TRBJ2-7
clone size: .
D gene: .
V gene: TRBV6-1
CDR3 DNA: TGTGCCAGCAGTGACCTAGGTGTTCGCGAGCAGTACTTC
CDR3 protein: CASSDLGVREQYF

J gene: TRBJ2-1
clone size: .
D gene: .
V gene: TRBV7-3
CDR3 DNA: TGTGCCAGCAGCTTAAGAGGCAGGGACAATGAGCAGTTCTTC
CDR3 protein: CASSLRGRDNEQFF

J gene: TRBJ2-5
clone size: .
D gene: .
V gene: TRBV5-6
CDR3 DNA: TGTGCCAGCAGCGCCGGGGAGACCCAGTACTTC
CDR3 protein: CASSAGETQYF

J gene: TRBJ1-1
clone size: .
D gene: .
V gene: TRBV18
CDR3 DNA: TGTGCCAGCTCACCAAATCAGGGCACGAACACTGAAGCTTTCTTT
CDR3 protein: CASSPNQGTNTEAFF

J gene: TRBJ2-2
clone size: .
D gene: .
V gene: TRBV19
CDR3 DNA: TGTGCCAGTAGTATAGATCCGGCCCCCGGGACCGGGGAGCTGTTTTTT
CDR3 protein: CASSIDPAPGTGELFF

J gene: TRBJ2-1
clone size: .
D gene: TRBD1
V gene: TRBV18
CDR3 DNA: TGTGCCAGCTCCCCGACAGGGGGCGAGATGCAGTTCTTC
CDR3 protein: CASSPTGGEMQFF

J gene: TRBJ1-1
clone size: .
D gene: TRBD1
V gene: TRBV18
CDR3 DNA: TGTGCCAGCTCACCTTCGATCCGGACAGGGGCCTACACTGAAGCTTTCTTT
CDR3 protein: CASSPSIRTGAYTEAFF

J gene: TRBJ1-2
clone size: .
D gene: .
V gene: TRBV6-1
CDR3 DNA: TGTGCCAGCAGTGAAAATGGGAGGGGCGCAGGTGGCTACACCTTC
CDR3 protein: CASSENGRGAGGYTF

J gene: TRBJ1-4
clone size: .
D gene: .
V gene: TRBV27
CDR3 DNA: TGTGCCAGCAGTCTCCAGGTGTTGGGAAAACTGTTTTTT
CDR3 protein: CASSLQVLGKLFF

J gene: TRBJ2-7
clone size: .
D gene: TRBD1
V gene: TRBV30
CDR3 DNA: TGTGCCTGGAGTCTGGGACAGGGGGCTATCCACGAGCAGTACTTC
CDR3 protein: CAWSLGQGAIHEQYF

J gene: TRBJ2-7
clone size: .
D gene: .
V gene: TRBV2
CDR3 DNA: TGTGCCAGCAGTGGGGGGACAAGGGGCTCCTACGAGCAGTACTTC
CDR3 protein: CASSGGTRGSYEQYF

J gene: TRBJ2-7
clone size: .
D gene: TRBD2
V gene: TRBV7-2
CDR3 DNA: TGTGCCAGCAGCTTCTTTCACGGGAGGGTCTCCTACGAGCAGTACTTC
CDR3 protein: CASSFFHGRVSYEQYF

J gene: TRBJ2-4
clone size: .
D gene: TRBD2
V gene: TRBV30
CDR3 DNA: TGTGCTGGGGACTCGGGGGGGAGAAACATTCAGTACTTC
CDR3 protein: CAGDSGGRNIQYF

J gene: TRBJ2-7
clone size: once
D gene: .
V gene: TRBV6-5
CDR3 DNA: TGTGCCAGCAGTTACGTAACAGGGATAGGCTACGAGCAGTACTTC
CDR3 protein: CASSYVTGIGYEQYF

J gene: TRBJ2-3
clone size: few
D gene: .
V gene: TRBV5-1
CDR3 DNA: TGCGCCAGCAGCTTGGGGCCCGAACTAATGCTAACTCGTCCCGACCCAGATACGCAGTATTTT
CDR3 protein: CASSLGPELMLTRPDPDTQYF

J gene: TRBJ1-2
clone size: .
D gene: .
V gene: TRBV25-1
CDR3 DNA: TGTGCCAGCAGTGCACTCCCGAGGGATGATAACTATGGCTACACCTTC
CDR3 protein: CASSALPRDDNYGYTF

J gene: TRBJ2-7
clone size: .
D gene: .
V gene: TRBV4-1
CDR3 DNA: TGCGCCAGCAGCTCGCCGACAGCGTCGTCCTACGAGCAGTACTTC
CDR3 protein: CASSSPTASSYEQYF

J gene: TRBJ1-1
clone size: .
D gene: .
V gene: TRBV19
CDR3 DNA: TGTGCCAGTAGTATAACCCTGAGGACTGAAGCTTTCTTT
CDR3 protein: CASSITLRTEAFF

J gene: TRBJ2-5
clone size: .
D gene: TRBD1
V gene: TRBV14
CDR3 DNA: TGTGCCAGCAGCCAGAGACAGGGTATGGAGAAGACCCAGTACTTC
CDR3 protein: CASSQRQGMEKTQYF

J gene: TRBJ2-3
clone size: once
D gene: TRBD2
V gene: TRBV11-2
CDR3 DNA: TGTGCCAGCAGCTTAGGTCCGGGAGGGCCTTGGGATACGCAGTATTTT
CDR3 protein: CASSLGPGGPWDTQYF

J gene: TRBJ2-7
clone size: once
D gene: TRBD1
V gene: TRBV25-1
CDR3 DNA: TGTGCCAGCAGTGAATATGGGACAGACTACGAGCAGTACTTC
CDR3 protein: CASSEYGTDYEQYF

J gene: TRBJ2-5
clone size: once
D gene: .
V gene: TRBV18
CDR3 DNA: TGTGCCAGCTCACCGAGTCGGGAGACCCAGTACTTC
CDR3 protein: CASSPSRETQYF

J gene: TRBJ1-2
clone size: .
D gene: .
V gene: TRBV6-5
CDR3 DNA: TGTGCCAGCAGTAACTTAGCGTCTAACTATGGCTACACCTTC
CDR3 protein: CASSNLASNYGYTF

J gene: TRBJ1-6
clone size: few
D gene: .
V gene: TRBV30
CDR3 DNA: TGTGCCTGGGGACAGATCTATAATTCACCCCTCCACTTT
CDR3 protein: CAWGQIYNSPLHF

J gene: TRBJ2-1
clone size: .
D gene: TRBD1
V gene: TRBV19
CDR3 DNA: TGTGCCAGTATTTACGGTCGTTGGACAGGGGGCGTCGGCCACAATGAGCAGTTCTTC
CDR3 protein: CASIYGRWTGGVGHNEQFF

J gene: TRBJ2-1
clone size: .
D gene: TRBD2
V gene: TRBV3-1/TRBV3-2
CDR3 DNA: TGTGCCAGCAGCCACCCACTAGCGGGCTACATGGCGGGCTCCTACAATGAGCAGTTCTTC
CDR3 protein: CASSHPLAGYMAGSYNEQFF

J gene: TRBJ1-2
clone size: .
D gene: .
V gene: TRBV5-6
CDR3 DNA: TGTGCCAGCAGCTTGGCCACGGCAGGGAATAGATATGGCTACACCTTC
CDR3 protein: CASSLATAGNRYGYTF

J gene: TRBJ1-1
clone size: few
D gene: .
V gene: TRBV6-1
CDR3 DNA: TGTGCCAGCAGTGAAGGGTCAACGGCTGAAGCTTTCTTT
CDR3 protein: CASSEGSTAEAFF

J gene: TRBJ2-5
clone size: .
D gene: .
V gene: TRBV30
CDR3 DNA: TGTGCCTGGAGTGTAGGGGCCGATGTGTTTGAGACCCAGTACTTC
CDR3 protein: CAWSVGADVFETQYF

J gene: TRBJ1-2
clone size: .
D gene: TRBD1
V gene: TRBV10-2
CDR3 DNA: TGCGCCAGCAGTGAGTCGAGACAGGGTCTTGGCTACACCTTC
CDR3 protein: CASSESRQGLGYTF